Listed below are T cell receptor beta chains from one sample, sequenced in a study of OX40 agonist ivuxolimab in advanced cancers. Measured with immunoSEQ multiplex PCR; TCRdb has only the in-frame clones, and not every one. The sample lists around 15,000 clones; 85% to 90% were seen once. The sequencing used CD4+ or CD8+ T cells sorted from blood, collected in a trial of the OX40 agonist ivuxolimab. The receptor source for this set is an adult with an advanced solid tumor such as melanoma, head and neck, liver or kidney cancer. The CDR3 runs from the conserved cysteine through the conserved F or W. Fields, in order: clone size, V gene, J gene, D gene, CDR3 DNA, CDR3 protein. The D gene is left open where the match is weak. The listing skips clone size in some rows; elsewhere it reads once, few, many or a size class.

NA	TRBV5-6	TRBJ1-4	NA	TGTGCCAGCAGCTTGTTGCCTAAGGAAAAACTGTTTTTT	CASSLLPKEKLFF
NA	TRBV10-3	TRBJ1-2	NA	TGTGCCATCAGTGAGTCATTAAACTTGCCCGATGGCTACACCTTC	CAISESLNLPDGYTF
NA	TRBV7-2	TRBJ2-7	TRBD1	TGCGCCAGCAGCCAAACCGGGACAGGAGCCTACGAGCAGTACTTC	CASSQTGTGAYEQYF
NA	TRBV2	TRBJ1-1	NA	TGTGCCAGCAGTGAAGACCCCACACATGAAGCTTTCTTT	CASSEDPTHEAFF
once	TRBV13	TRBJ2-1	NA	TGTGCCAGCAGCCACTCCCTAGCGACCTATGAGCAGTTCTTC	CASSHSLATYEQFF
NA	TRBV6-5	TRBJ1-2	TRBD1	TGTGCCAGCAGTTACTCTGATAGGGACAGCTATGGCTACACCTTC	CASSYSDRDSYGYTF
NA	TRBV7-3	TRBJ2-2	NA	TGTGCCAGCAGCCCCAACGTCGCAGGGACCACCGGGGAGCTGTTTTTT	CASSPNVAGTTGELFF
NA	TRBV6-5	TRBJ2-1	NA	TGTGCCAGCAGTTACTCCGGACTAAATGAGCAGTTCTTC	CASSYSGLNEQFF
NA	TRBV15	TRBJ2-7	TRBD2	TGTGCCACCAGCAGAGACAGCGGGGTGACCTACGAGCAGTACTTC	CATSRDSGVTYEQYF
few	TRBV7-9	TRBJ1-2	NA	TGTGCCAGCAGCGGAGGGACGGATTATGGCTACACCTTC	CASSGGTDYGYTF
NA	TRBV30	TRBJ2-7	NA	TGTGCCTGGAGCATCAGGGGCGAGCAGTACTTC	CAWSIRGEQYF
NA	TRBV25-1	TRBJ2-1	TRBD1	TGTGCCACCCAGACAGGGTCCTACTACAATGAGCAGTTCTTC	CATQTGSYYNEQFF
once	TRBV5-6	TRBJ1-2	TRBD1	TGTGCCAGCATCATTACAGGGGAAGATGACTATGGCTACACCTTC	CASIITGEDDYGYTF
NA	TRBV5-6	TRBJ2-2	NA	TGTGCCAGCAGCCCTCCGGCGCTCACCGGGGAGCTGTTTTTT	CASSPPALTGELFF
NA	TRBV9	TRBJ1-6	TRBD1	TGTGCCAGCAGCCCCGGGGGAGGGGGCAATTCACCCCTCCACTTT	CASSPGGGGNSPLHF
NA	TRBV4-1	TRBJ2-1	NA	TGCGCCAGCAGCCCCCTGGGCCGGGAGCAGTTCTTC	CASSPLGREQFF
NA	TRBV5-6	TRBJ1-1	NA	TGTGCCAGCAGCTTACAGAACACTGAAGCTTTCTTT	CASSLQNTEAFF
NA	TRBV5-4	TRBJ1-3	NA	TGTGCCAGCAGCCGAGGGGTAACTGGAAACACCATATATTTT	CASSRGVTGNTIYF
NA	TRBV7-9	TRBJ2-2	NA	TGTGCCAGCAGCCCCATTCGTCCCGGGGAGCTGTTTTTT	CASSPIRPGELFF
few	TRBV14	TRBJ2-7	TRBD2	TGTGCCAGCAGCCGGGGACTAGCGGGAGGGACCTACGAGCAGTACTTC	CASSRGLAGGTYEQYF
NA	TRBV4-1	TRBJ2-2	TRBD2	TGCGCCAGCAGCCAAGAGCGGGGGTACACCGGGGAGCTGTTTTTT	CASSQERGYTGELFF
NA	TRBV15	TRBJ1-2	TRBD1	TGTGCCACCAGCAGCGGACAGGGGATCCTCGATGGCTACACCTTC	CATSSGQGILDGYTF
NA	TRBV6-5	TRBJ1-2	NA	TGTGCCAGCAGTCGTCCCCACCCTAACTATGGCTACACCTTC	CASSRPHPNYGYTF
NA	TRBV4-3	TRBJ1-3	NA	TGCGCCAGCAGCCTAGCGGGCATGGGAGGAAACACCATATATTTT	CASSLAGMGGNTIYF
NA	TRBV27	TRBJ2-1	TRBD2	TGTGCCAGCAGTTTACCAGCGGGGGGGCAAAATGAGCAGTTCTTC	CASSLPAGGQNEQFF
NA	TRBV12-5	TRBJ2-2	NA	TGTGCTAGTGGTTTTTTCACACAAATCGACACCGGGGAGCTGTTTTTT	CASGFFTQIDTGELFF
NA	TRBV7-6	TRBJ1-2	NA	TGTGCCAGCAGCTTAGCACAGGGAACCTATGGCTACACCTTC	CASSLAQGTYGYTF
NA	TRBV4-3	TRBJ1-3	NA	TGCGCCAGCAGCCAAGATAAATATTCTGGAAACACCATATATTTT	CASSQDKYSGNTIYF
once	TRBV5-5	TRBJ2-1	NA	TGTGCCAGCAACCCCCGTCGTCCCGACTATCACAATGAGCAGTTCTTC	CASNPRRPDYHNEQFF
NA	TRBV6-4	TRBJ2-7	NA	TGTGCCAGCAGTGACCTTCCCGAGGGCGAGCAGTACTTC	CASSDLPEGEQYF
NA	TRBV11-2	TRBJ2-3	NA	TGTGCCAGCAGCTTAGTTTTAATCGTTGGGGGCACAGATACGCAGTATTTT	CASSLVLIVGGTDTQYF
NA	TRBV7-8	TRBJ1-2	NA	TGTGCCAGCAGCCCCCACAGGCCTGATGGCTACACCTTC	CASSPHRPDGYTF
NA	TRBV5-4	TRBJ2-1	NA	TGTGCCAGCAGCTTGGTCCTATACAATGAGCAGTTCTTC	CASSLVLYNEQFF
few	TRBV5-6	TRBJ2-3	NA	TGTGCCAGCAGCTTGAATAAAGTCATACCCCTTTTT	CASSLNKVIPLF
NA	TRBV28	TRBJ2-7	TRBD1	TGTGCCAGCAGTTTTGGACAGGACTACGAGCAGTACTTC	CASSFGQDYEQYF
NA	TRBV29-1	TRBJ2-2	NA	TGCAGCGTTACCTCTACCGGGGAGCTGTTTTTT	CSVTSTGELFF
NA	TRBV7-9	TRBJ2-1	NA	TGTGCCAGCAGGAGAATAGGGTTTAGCGGCAGTAGGACCTACAATGAGCAGTTCTTC	CASRRIGFSGSRTYNEQFF
NA	TRBV6-5	TRBJ1-4	NA	TGTGCCAGCAGTTACTCGGGGGCCACTAATGAAAAACTGTTTTTT	CASSYSGATNEKLFF
NA	TRBV6-1	TRBJ2-7	TRBD2	TGTGCCAGCAGTGAAGGGGGCGGGGGGAGTGCCGAGCAGTACTTC	CASSEGGGGSAEQYF
NA	TRBV19	TRBJ2-7	NA	TGTGCCAGTAGTATAGACGCCGGGACGGACATCTACGAGCAGTACTTC	CASSIDAGTDIYEQYF